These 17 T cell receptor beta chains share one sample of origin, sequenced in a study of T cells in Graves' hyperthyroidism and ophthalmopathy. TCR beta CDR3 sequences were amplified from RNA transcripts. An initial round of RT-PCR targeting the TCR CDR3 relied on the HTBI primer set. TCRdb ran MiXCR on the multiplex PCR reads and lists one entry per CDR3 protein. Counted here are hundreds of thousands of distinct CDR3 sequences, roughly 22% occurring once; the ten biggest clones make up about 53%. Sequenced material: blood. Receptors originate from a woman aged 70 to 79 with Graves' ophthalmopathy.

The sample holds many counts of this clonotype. The CDR3 region is CASSYWVMNTEAFF. DNA of the CDR3: TGTGCCAGCAGTTACTGGGTAATGAACACTGAAGCTTTCTTT. This chain connects TRBV6-2 or TRBV6-3 to TRBJ1-1; no reliable D call. The V and J ends lost 1 base and 0 bases respectively, with 6 bases between them. Germline V gives CDR1 MNHEY, CDR2 SVGEGT. The CDR3 has 14 amino acids.

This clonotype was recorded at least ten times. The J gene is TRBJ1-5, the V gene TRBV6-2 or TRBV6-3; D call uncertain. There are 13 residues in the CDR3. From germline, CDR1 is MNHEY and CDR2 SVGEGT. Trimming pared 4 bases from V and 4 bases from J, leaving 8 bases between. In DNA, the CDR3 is TGTGCCAGCAGTTTACAGACGAATCAGCCCCAGCATTTT. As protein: CASSLQTNQPQHF.

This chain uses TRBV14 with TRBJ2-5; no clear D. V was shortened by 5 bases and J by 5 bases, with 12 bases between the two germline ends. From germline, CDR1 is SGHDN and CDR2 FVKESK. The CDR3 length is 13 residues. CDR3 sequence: CASSFILGETQYF. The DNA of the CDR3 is TGTGCCAGCAGCTTTATCCTTGGGGAGACCCAGTACTTC.

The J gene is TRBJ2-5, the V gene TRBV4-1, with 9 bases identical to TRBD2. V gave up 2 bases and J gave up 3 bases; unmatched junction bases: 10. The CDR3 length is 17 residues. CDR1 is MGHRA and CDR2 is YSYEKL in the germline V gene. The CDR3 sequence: CASSQPSGVAGEETQYF. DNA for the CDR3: TGCGCCAGCAGCCAACCATCGGGGGTAGCGGGAGAAGAGACCCAGTACTTC.

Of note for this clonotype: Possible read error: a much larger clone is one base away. The CDR3: CASSLLPRDTQYF. CDR3 nucleotides: TGTGCCAGCAGCTTACTACCTCGGGATACGCAGTATTTT. The V gene is TRBV7-2, the J gene TRBJ2-3, with D unresolved. Trimming shortened V by 2 bases and J by 6 bases, and 9 bases separated the two germline ends. The CDR3 totals 13 residues. The germline gives CDR1 SGHTA, CDR2 FQGNSA.

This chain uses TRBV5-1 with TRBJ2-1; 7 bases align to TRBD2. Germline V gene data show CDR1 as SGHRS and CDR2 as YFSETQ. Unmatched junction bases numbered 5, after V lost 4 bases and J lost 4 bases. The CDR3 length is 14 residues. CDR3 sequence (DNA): TGCGCCAGCAGCGCGGGAGCTGAGTACAATGAGCAGTTCTTC. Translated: CASSAGAEYNEQFF.

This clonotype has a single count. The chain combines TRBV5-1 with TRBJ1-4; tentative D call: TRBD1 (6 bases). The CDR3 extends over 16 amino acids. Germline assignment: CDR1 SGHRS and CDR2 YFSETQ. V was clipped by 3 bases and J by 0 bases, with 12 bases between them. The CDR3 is CASSSLGGATNEKLFF. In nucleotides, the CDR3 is TGCGCCAGCAGCTCACTTGGGGGCGCAACTAATGAAAAACTGTTTTTT.

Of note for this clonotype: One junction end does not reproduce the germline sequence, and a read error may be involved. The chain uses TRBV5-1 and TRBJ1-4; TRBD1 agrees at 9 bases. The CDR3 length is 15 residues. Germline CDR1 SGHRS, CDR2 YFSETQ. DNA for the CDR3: TGCGCCGGCAGCTTGCTCGGGACAGGGAATGAAAAACTGTTTTTT. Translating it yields CAGSLLGTGNEKLFF.

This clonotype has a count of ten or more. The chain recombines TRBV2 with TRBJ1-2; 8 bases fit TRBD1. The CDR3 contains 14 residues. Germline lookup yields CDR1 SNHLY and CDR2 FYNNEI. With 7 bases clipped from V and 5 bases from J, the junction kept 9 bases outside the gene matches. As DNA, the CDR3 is TGTGCCAGCACCACCGGGACAGGTCTATATGGCTACACCTTC. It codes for CASTTGTGLYGYTF. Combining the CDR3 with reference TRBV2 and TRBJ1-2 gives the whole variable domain EPEVTQTPSHQVTQMGQEVILRCVPISNHLYFYWYRQILGQKVEFLVSFYNNEISEKSEIFDDQFSVERPDGSNFTLKIRSTKLEDSAMYFCASTTGTGLYGYTFGSGTRLTVV.

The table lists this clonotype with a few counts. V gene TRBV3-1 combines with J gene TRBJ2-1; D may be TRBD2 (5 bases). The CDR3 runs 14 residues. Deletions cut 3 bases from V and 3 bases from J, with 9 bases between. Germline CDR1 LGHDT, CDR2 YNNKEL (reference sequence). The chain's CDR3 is CASSHSSFYNEQFF. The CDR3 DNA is TGTGCCAGCAGCCATTCTAGCTTCTACAATGAGCAGTTCTTC.

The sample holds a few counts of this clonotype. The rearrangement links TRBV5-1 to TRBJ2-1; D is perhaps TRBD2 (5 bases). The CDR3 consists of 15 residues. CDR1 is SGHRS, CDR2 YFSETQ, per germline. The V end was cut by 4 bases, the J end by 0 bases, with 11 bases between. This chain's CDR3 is CASSPSGASYNEQFF. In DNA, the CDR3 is TGCGCCAGCAGCCCGAGCGGAGCCTCCTACAATGAGCAGTTCTTC.

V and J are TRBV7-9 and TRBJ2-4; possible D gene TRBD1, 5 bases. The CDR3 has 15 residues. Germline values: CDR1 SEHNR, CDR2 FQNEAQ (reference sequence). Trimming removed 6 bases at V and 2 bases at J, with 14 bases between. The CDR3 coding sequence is TGTGCCAGCAGACAAGTCACAGGACCCAAAAACATTCAGTACTTC. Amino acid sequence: CASRQVTGPKNIQYF.

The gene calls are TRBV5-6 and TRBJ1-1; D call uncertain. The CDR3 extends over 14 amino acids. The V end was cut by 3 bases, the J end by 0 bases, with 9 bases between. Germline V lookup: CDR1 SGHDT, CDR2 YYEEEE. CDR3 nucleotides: TGTGCCAGCAGCTACTTCGACATGAACACTGAAGCTTTCTTT. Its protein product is CASSYFDMNTEAFF.

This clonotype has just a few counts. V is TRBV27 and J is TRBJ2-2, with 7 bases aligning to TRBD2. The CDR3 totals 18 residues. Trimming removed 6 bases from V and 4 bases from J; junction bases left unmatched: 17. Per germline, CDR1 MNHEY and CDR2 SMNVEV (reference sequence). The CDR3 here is CASSPPRLAADLTGELFF. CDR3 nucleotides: TGTGCCAGCAGCCCTCCGCGCCTAGCGGCGGATCTCACCGGGGAGCTGTTTTTT.

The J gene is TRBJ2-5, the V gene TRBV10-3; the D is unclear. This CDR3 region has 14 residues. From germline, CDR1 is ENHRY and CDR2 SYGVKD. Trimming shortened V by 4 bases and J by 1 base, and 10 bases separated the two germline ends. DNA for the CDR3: TGTGCCATCAGTGTTTCGGGTCCCCAAGAGACCCAGTACTTC. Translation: CAISVSGPQETQYF.

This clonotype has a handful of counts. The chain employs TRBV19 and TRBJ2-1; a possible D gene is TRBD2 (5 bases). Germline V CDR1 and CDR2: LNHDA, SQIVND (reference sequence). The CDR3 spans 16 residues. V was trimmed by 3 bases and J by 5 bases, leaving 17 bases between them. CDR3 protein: CASSILAGRFDNEQFF. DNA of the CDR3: TGTGCCAGTAGTATTTTGGCGGGTCGGTTTGACAATGAGCAGTTCTTC.

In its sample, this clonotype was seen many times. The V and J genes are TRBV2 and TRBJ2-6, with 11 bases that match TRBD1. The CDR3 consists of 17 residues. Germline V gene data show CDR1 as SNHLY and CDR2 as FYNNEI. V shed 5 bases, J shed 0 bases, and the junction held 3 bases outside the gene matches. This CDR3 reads CASSRTGGLSGANVLTF. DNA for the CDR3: TGTGCCAGCAGTCGGACAGGGGGCCTCTCTGGGGCCAACGTCCTGACTTTC.